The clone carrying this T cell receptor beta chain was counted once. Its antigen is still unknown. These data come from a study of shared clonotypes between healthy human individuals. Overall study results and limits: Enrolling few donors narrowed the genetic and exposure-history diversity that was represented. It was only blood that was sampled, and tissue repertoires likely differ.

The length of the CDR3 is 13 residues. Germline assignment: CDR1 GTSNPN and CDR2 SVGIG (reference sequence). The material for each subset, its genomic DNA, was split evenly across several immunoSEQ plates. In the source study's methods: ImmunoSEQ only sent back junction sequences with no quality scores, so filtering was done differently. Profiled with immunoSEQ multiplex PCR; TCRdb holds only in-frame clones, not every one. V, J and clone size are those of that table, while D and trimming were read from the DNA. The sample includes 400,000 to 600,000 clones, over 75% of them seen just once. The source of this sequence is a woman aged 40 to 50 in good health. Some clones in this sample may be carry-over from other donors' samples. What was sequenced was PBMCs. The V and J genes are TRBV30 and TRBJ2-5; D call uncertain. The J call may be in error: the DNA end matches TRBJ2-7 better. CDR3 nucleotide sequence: TGTGCCTGGACCCCACGGACCTCCTACGAGCAGTACTTC. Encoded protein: CAWTPRTSYEQYF.